One and the same sample provided the 26 T cell receptor beta chains below, sequenced in a study of identical twins. TCRdb called the 5' RACE reads again in MiXCR, with one record for every CDR3 protein. The table shows around 530,000 distinct CDR3 sequences, with roughly 15% occurring only once. A further study also used this sample, focusing on yellow fever vaccine responses in identical twins.

Sequenced input: CD4+ T cells sorted from blood. All receptors come from a woman younger than 35 in good health.

This clonotype came up a few times. The chain combines TRBV20-1 with TRBJ1-2; no firm D call. Germline V gene data show CDR1 as DFQATT and CDR2 as SNEGSKA (reference sequence). The CDR3 has 13 residues. V lost 3 bases and J lost 4, with 12 bases in between. The CDR3 spells CSASFRDSYGYTF. In DNA form, the CDR3 reads TGCAGTGCTAGTTTTCGGGATAGCTATGGCTACACCTTC.

V and J are TRBV20-1 and TRBJ2-5; D is ambiguous. Per the germline V gene, CDR1 is DFQATT and CDR2 is SNEGSKA (reference sequence). Trimming pared 5 bases from V and 4 bases from J, leaving 11 bases between. CDR3 length: 12 residues. CDR3 sequence reads: CSAPAPGETQYF. CDR3 DNA: TGCAGTGCTCCCGCACCCGGAGAGACCCAGTACTTC.

The genes are TRBV6-5 and TRBJ1-5; no definite D call. The CDR3 totals 13 residues. V lost 4 bases to trimming and J lost 3 bases, with 7 bases between them. Germline CDR1 MNHEY, CDR2 SVGAGI. The CDR3 loop reads CASSSIVNQPQHF. In nucleotides, the CDR3 is TGTGCCAGCAGTTCGATAGTCAATCAGCCCCAGCATTTT.

Many counts were recorded for this clonotype. The J gene is TRBJ2-3, the V gene TRBV5-1; D unclear. The CDR3 consists of 15 residues. With 4 bases removed from V and 0 bases from J, the gap between germline ends came to 12 bases. The germline V gene encodes CDR1 SGHRS and CDR2 YFSETQ. CDR3 residues: CASSIRAASTDTQYF. CDR3 in DNA: TGCGCCAGCAGCATACGGGCCGCTAGCACAGATACGCAGTATTTT.

This clonotype came up many times. The chain has TRBV12-3 or TRBV12-4 and TRBJ1-5, with 9 bases identical to TRBD1. This CDR3 is 16 amino acids long. The V and J ends lost 6 bases and 3 bases, in that order; junction bases with no gene match: 9. CDR3 protein: CASSPQGAGVNQPQHF. The CDR3 DNA reads as TGTGCCAGCAGCCCACAGGGGGCGGGGGTCAATCAGCCCCAGCATTTT.

The rearrangement links TRBV7-2 to TRBJ1-5; 7 nucleotides align to TRBD1. J was trimmed by 4 bases and V by 4 bases; bases with no gene match: 7. In germline, CDR1 is SGHTA, CDR2 FQGNSA. The CDR3 loop spans 15 amino acids. DNA of the CDR3: TGTGCCAGCAGCTACACGACAGGGACGAATCAGCCCCAGCATTTT. Translation gives CASSYTTGTNQPQHF.

This clonotype showed up just a few times. The V gene is TRBV7-2, the J gene TRBJ2-1, with 10 bases lining up with TRBD2. Trimming took 3 bases from V and 6 from J; bases not matched to a gene: 11. The CDR3 runs to 17 residues. In germline, CDR1 is SGHTA, CDR2 FQGNSA. CDR3 region: CASSLRPAGGPGNEQFF. The CDR3 region has the DNA TGTGCCAGCAGCTTGCGACCAGCGGGAGGGCCGGGCAATGAGCAGTTCTTC.

This clonotype has just a few counts. The chain combines TRBV12-3 or TRBV12-4 with TRBJ2-2, with D possibly matching TRBD2 (6 bases). This CDR3 is built from 16 residues. The ends were cut back, 1 base at V and 5 bases at J, with 14 bases in the middle. This CDR3 reads CASSLVPGLKTGELFF. The CDR3 DNA reads as TGTGCCAGCAGTTTAGTCCCGGGACTTAAAACCGGGGAGCTGTTTTTT.

This clonotype was found a few times. This CDR3 reads CASSLGSGATEAFF. Here the CDR3 DNA reads TGCGCCAGCAGCTTGGGGTCCGGGGCCACTGAAGCTTTCTTT. The chain has TRBV5-1 and TRBJ1-1, with a tentative D call TRBD1 (5 bases). V dropped 0 bases and J dropped 4 bases, with 10 bases sitting between them. This CDR3 is 14 amino acids long. Looked up from germline, CDR1 is SGHRS and CDR2 is YFSETQ.

The chain links TRBV6-1 to TRBJ1-1; D may be TRBD1 (5 bases). The CDR3 extends over 14 amino acids. V lost 5 bases, J lost 2 bases, and 12 bases lay in between. Germline V gene sequence: CDR1 MNHNS, CDR2 SASEGT. CDR3 amino acids: CASSPRGTNTEAFF. DNA for the CDR3: TGTGCCAGCAGTCCGAGGGGTACAAACACTGAAGCTTTCTTT.

This chain connects TRBV15 to TRBJ1-1; D unresolved. The ends were cut back, 0 bases at V and 0 bases at J, with 8 bases in the middle. The length of the CDR3 is 15 residues. From germline, CDR1 is LNHNV and CDR2 YYDKDF (reference sequence). Here the CDR3 DNA reads TGTGCCACCAGCAGAGATTCACGGATGAACACTGAAGCTTTCTTT. Translated, it gives CATSRDSRMNTEAFF.

The table lists this clonotype with many counts. The chain uses TRBV12-3 or TRBV12-4 and TRBJ1-2, with D possibly being TRBD1 (6 bases). The CDR3 runs 12 residues. V was shortened by 5 bases and J by 4 bases, with 8 bases between the two germline ends. In nucleotides, the CDR3 is TGTGCCAGCAGTCCGGACAGCTATGGCTACACCTTC. Translation: CASSPDSYGYTF.

This clonotype has only a few counts. The chain carries TRBV3-1 and TRBJ2-1; D is unresolved. Germline V lookup: CDR1 LGHDT, CDR2 YNNKEL (reference sequence). The CDR3 is made up of 12 amino acids. V shed 1 base and J shed 6 bases, with 4 bases lying between them. Here the CDR3 DNA reads TGTGCCAGCAGCCAAGTTCTCAATGAGCAGTTCTTC. This codes for CASSQVLNEQFF.

The chain joins TRBV28 to TRBJ2-3; weak D call: TRBD2 (7 bases). The CDR3 runs 16 residues. The V gene lost 6 bases and the J gene lost 2 bases, with 18 bases spanning the gap. CDR1 and CDR2 from the germline V gene are MDHEN and SYDVKM. The CDR3 nucleotides are TGTGCCAGCAGCTCAGGGGCTAGCGGCGACACAGATACGCAGTATTTT. Translating gives CASSSGASGDTDTQYF.

This clonotype showed up just a few times. This rearrangement joins TRBV6-1 to TRBJ2-7; 9 bases fit TRBD1. The CDR3 runs 15 residues. Per germline, CDR1 MNHNS and CDR2 SASEGT. The J segment lost 2 bases and the V segment lost 7 bases, leaving 9 bases of the junction unmatched. The DNA of the CDR3 is TGTGCCAGCAATACCGGGACAGGGATTACCTACGAGCAGTACGTC. Protein: CASNTGTGITYEQYV.

The sample holds a few counts of this clonotype. The chain has TRBV29-1 and TRBJ1-4, with D possibly matching TRBD1 (5 bases). Germline CDR1 is SQVTM and CDR2 is ANQGSEA. The V end was cut by 6 bases, the J end by 5 bases, with 16 bases between. The CDR3 runs 14 residues. CDR3 in DNA: TGCAGCGTCCTATCGTCCGGGGCGAATGAAAAACTGTTTTTT. Amino acid sequence: CSVLSSGANEKLFF.

There are a few counts of this clonotype. The chain combines TRBV7-8 with TRBJ1-4, with D unclear. V shed 1 base and J shed 5 bases, with 5 bases lying between them. This CDR3 contains 13 residues. The germline gives CDR1 SGHVS, CDR2 FQNEAQ. The CDR3 DNA reads TGTGCCAGCAGCTTAGTACAGAATGAAAAACTGTTTTTT. Protein sequence: CASSLVQNEKLFF.

Details on this clonotype: A single base separates this from a much larger clone, so it may be a read error. The chain uses TRBV7-9 and TRBJ2-2, with D possibly TRBD1 on 5 matching bases. The CDR3 consists of 15 residues. Germline V CDR1 and CDR2: SEHNR, FQNEAQ (reference sequence). The V gene lost 2 bases and the J gene lost 6 bases, with 13 bases spanning the gap. DNA of the CDR3: TGTGCCAGCAGCTTAACAGGAAAAGGTTCCGGGGAGCTGTTTTTT. Amino acid sequence: CASSLTGKGSGELFF.

The table lists this clonotype with a few counts. The V gene is TRBV5-1, the J gene TRBJ2-5; TRBD1 matches at 7 bases. Looked up from germline, CDR1 is SGHRS and CDR2 is YFSETQ. The CDR3 contains 14 residues. J was trimmed by 1 base and V by 4 bases; bases with no gene match: 4. The chain's CDR3 is CASSIGTVQETQYF. For the CDR3, the DNA is TGCGCCAGCAGCATTGGGACAGTCCAAGAGACCCAGTACTTC.

A few counts support this clonotype. The chain recombines TRBV5-1 with TRBJ2-3; TRBD2 matches at 8 bases. CDR3 length: 15 residues. With 0 bases clipped from V and 3 bases from J, the junction kept 3 bases outside the gene matches. Germline CDR1 and CDR2: SGHRS and YFSETQ. The CDR3 region is CASSLVRGETDTQYF. Written as DNA, the CDR3 is TGCGCCAGCAGCTTGGTGCGGGGGGAAACAGATACGCAGTATTTT. The variable domain in full, with the rest retrieved from reference TRBV5-1 and TRBJ2-3, is KAGVTQTPRYLIKTRGQQVTLSCSPISGHRSVSWYQQTPGQGLQFLFEYFSETQRNKGNFPGRFSGRQFSNSRSEMNVSTLELGDSALYLCASSLVRGETDTQYFGPGTRLTVL.

A few counts support this clonotype. The chain links TRBV5-5 to TRBJ1-1; possible D gene TRBD1, 5 bases. Germline CDR1 and CDR2: SGHKS and YYEKEE (reference sequence). V lost 2 bases to trimming and J lost 6 bases, with 8 bases between them. The CDR3 totals 12 residues. The CDR3 here is CASSFWDSEAFF. CDR3 sequence (DNA): TGTGCCAGCAGCTTTTGGGACTCTGAAGCTTTCTTT.

The V gene is TRBV5-1, the J gene TRBJ2-7; TRBD2 agrees at 9 bases. Trimming removed 3 bases from V and 4 bases from J; junction bases left unmatched: 11. Germline loops: CDR1 SGHRS, CDR2 YFSETQ. This CDR3 is built from 16 residues. CDR3 protein: CASSSSRDSGSYEQYF. In DNA form, the CDR3 reads TGCGCCAGCAGCTCCTCCCGAGATAGCGGGAGTTACGAGCAGTACTTC.

The V and J genes are TRBV5-1 and TRBJ1-6; D is ambiguous. Germline assignment: CDR1 SGHRS and CDR2 YFSETQ. The V gene lost 0 bases and the J gene lost 8 bases, with 9 bases spanning the gap. The CDR3 is 14 amino acids. Here the CDR3 DNA reads TGCGCCAGCAGCTTGGATTCTGAGTATTCACCCCTCCACTTT. Its protein product is CASSLDSEYSPLHF. The full variable domain, rest sourced from reference TRBV5-1 and TRBJ1-6, is KAGVTQTPRYLIKTRGQQVTLSCSPISGHRSVSWYQQTPGQGLQFLFEYFSETQRNKGNFPGRFSGRQFSNSRSEMNVSTLELGDSALYLCASSLDSEYSPLHFGNGTRLTVT.

The chain couples TRBV28 to TRBJ2-1; 7 nucleotides match TRBD2. The CDR3 spans 16 residues. V was clipped by 0 bases and J by 0 bases; unmatched bases: 2. Looked up from germline, CDR1 is MDHEN and CDR2 is SYDVKM. The CDR3 spells CASSLWSSGSYNEQFF. The DNA for the CDR3 is TGTGCCAGCAGTTTATGGTCTAGCGGCTCCTACAATGAGCAGTTCTTC.

This clonotype was seen a handful of times. CDR3 DNA: TGTGCCAGCAGATCGGACATCACCAAGGCGAAGTCCGGGGAGCTGTTTTTT. Its protein is CASRSDITKAKSGELFF. The rearrangement links TRBV5-5 to TRBJ2-2; a possible D gene is TRBD1 (5 bases). Germline CDR1 is SGHKS and CDR2 is YYEKEE (reference sequence). Trimming left V 5 bases short and J 6 bases short, with 23 bases between. CDR3 length: 17 amino acids.

This chain connects TRBV5-1 to TRBJ2-3; TRBD2 agrees at 11 bases. CDR1 and CDR2 (germline): SGHRS, YFSETQ. After removal of 3 bases from V and 5 bases from J, the junction contained 8 bases not matched to a gene. The CDR3 has 16 amino acids. CDR3 sequence reads: CASSWTTSGELDTQYF. The CDR3 nucleotides are TGCGCCAGCAGCTGGACGACTAGCGGGGAGTTAGATACGCAGTATTTT. Full variable domain (outside the CDR3, taken from reference TRBV5-1 and TRBJ2-3): KAGVTQTPRYLIKTRGQQVTLSCSPISGHRSVSWYQQTPGQGLQFLFEYFSETQRNKGNFPGRFSGRQFSNSRSEMNVSTLELGDSALYLCASSWTTSGELDTQYFGPGTRLTVL.